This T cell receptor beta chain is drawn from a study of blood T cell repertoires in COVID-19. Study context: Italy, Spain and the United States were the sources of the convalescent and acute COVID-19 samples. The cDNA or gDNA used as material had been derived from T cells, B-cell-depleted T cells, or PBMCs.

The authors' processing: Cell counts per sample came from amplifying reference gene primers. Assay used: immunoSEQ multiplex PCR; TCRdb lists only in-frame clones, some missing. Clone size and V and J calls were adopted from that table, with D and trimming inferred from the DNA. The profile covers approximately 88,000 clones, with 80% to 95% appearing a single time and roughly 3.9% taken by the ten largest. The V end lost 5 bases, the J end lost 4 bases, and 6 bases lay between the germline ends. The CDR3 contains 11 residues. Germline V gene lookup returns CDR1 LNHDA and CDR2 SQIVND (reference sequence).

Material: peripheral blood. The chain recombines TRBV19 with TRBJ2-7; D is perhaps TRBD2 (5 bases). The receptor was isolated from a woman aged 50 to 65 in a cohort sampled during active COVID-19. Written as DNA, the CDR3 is TGTGCCAGTAGTGGACTGTACGAGCAGTACTTC. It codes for CASSGLYEQYF.